These 31 T cell receptor beta chains originate from one sample sequenced in a study of blood T cell repertoires in COVID-19. Using immunoSEQ multiplex PCR, the repertoire was profiled, and TCRdb retains in-frame clones only, with some absent. The sample carries around 200,000 clones, nearly 90% recorded once. Sequencing input: PBMCs or T cells enriched from blood (not recorded which). The receptors originated from a woman in her forties with acute COVID-19.

This clone has a single count. The chain uses TRBV7-8 and TRBJ2-7; D possibly corresponds to TRBD2 (7 bases). Germline V CDR1 and CDR2: SGHVS, FQNEAQ. This CDR3 has 14 residues. Trimming took off 5 bases at V and 3 bases at J, with 14 bases between the two ends. CDR3 amino acids: CASSSGTRSYEQYF. The CDR3 region has the DNA TGTGCCAGCAGCAGCGGGACAAGGAGCTACGAGCAGTACTTC. The variable domain in full, completed from reference TRBV7-8 and TRBJ2-7, reads GAGVSQSPRYKVAKRGQDVALRCDPISGHVSLFWYQQALGQGPEFLTYFQNEAQLDKSGLPSDRFFAERPEGSVSTLKIQRTQQEDSAVYLCASSSGTRSYEQYFGPGTRLTVT.

CDR3 sequence: CASSSNSYNEQFF. The CDR3 DNA follows: TGTGCCAGCTCCTCAAACAGCTACAATGAGCAGTTCTTC. The chain links TRBV18 to TRBJ2-1; the D is unclear. Trimming removed 6 bases at V and 3 bases at J, with 9 bases between. Germline assignment: CDR1 KGHSH and CDR2 LQKENI. The CDR3 length is 13 residues.

The gene calls are TRBV4-1 and TRBJ1-2, with TRBD1 matching 8 bases. The CDR3 is 14 residues long. Germline assignment: CDR1 MGHRA and CDR2 YSYEKL. V shed 5 bases, J shed 6 bases, and the junction held 8 bases outside the gene matches. DNA of the CDR3: TGCGCCAGCAGCAACTCAGGGGGCATGGATGGCTACACCTTC. Its translation: CASSNSGGMDGYTF.

This chain links TRBV7-9 with TRBJ2-5; TRBD2 might be the D (5 bases). Trimming cost V 5 bases and J 2 bases, with 18 bases left between them. There are 16 residues in the CDR3. CDR1 SEHNR and CDR2 FQNEAQ come from the germline V gene (reference sequence). CDR3 DNA: TGTGCCAGCAGCCCCACGAGAAGGCGGGTGCAAGAGACCCAGTACTTC. It yields the protein CASSPTRRRVQETQYF.

This chain uses TRBV5-1 with TRBJ1-2, with D uncertain. CDR3 length equals 13 residues. From germline, CDR1 is SGHRS and CDR2 YFSETQ. Between the trimmed V and J ends, which lost 3 bases and 1 base, there was a span of 7 bases. CDR3 protein: CASSSGINYGYTF. CDR3 DNA sequence: TGCGCCAGCAGCTCCGGGATTAACTATGGCTACACCTTC.

The rearrangement joins TRBV28 to TRBJ1-2, with D unclear. Trimming took 0 bases from V and 5 from J, leaving 7 bases between them. There are 13 residues in the CDR3. Germline loops: CDR1 MDHEN, CDR2 SYDVKM. CDR3 nucleotide sequence: TGTGCCAGCAGTTTATGGATTAGTTATGGCTACACCTTC. As protein: CASSLWISYGYTF.

The genes are TRBV2 and TRBJ2-3, with D perhaps matching TRBD2 (6 bases). The CDR3 covers 15 residues. Trimming stripped 2 bases from V and 12 bases from J, with 21 bases between. Germline CDR1 SNHLY, CDR2 FYNNEI. As DNA, the CDR3 is TGTGCCAGCAGTGAACCCCCTCGGCTAGCGAGTTTCCAGTATTTT. This translates into CASSEPPRLASFQYF.

The chain combines TRBV18 with TRBJ1-2, with 8 bases fitting TRBD1. Germline values: CDR1 KGHSH, CDR2 LQKENI. The CDR3 length is 14 residues. With V trimmed by 3 bases and J by 7 bases, 7 bases remained unmatched. The CDR3 region is CASSPQGAGSGYTF. The CDR3 bases are TGTGCCAGCTCACCTCAGGGGGCAGGGAGTGGCTACACCTTC.

The chain couples TRBV18 to TRBJ2-2; TRBD2 matches 8 bases. CDR1 and CDR2 from the germline V gene are KGHSH and LQKENI. This CDR3 is built from 16 residues. V trimming: 3 bases; J trimming: 4 bases; junction bases outside the gene matches: 7. The CDR3 sequence is CASSPAGLAGTGELFF. The CDR3 DNA sequence: TGTGCCAGCTCACCGGCTGGGCTAGCGGGCACCGGGGAGCTGTTTTTT.

V is TRBV28 and J is TRBJ2-1; a weak D match, TRBD2 (7 bases). Trimming removed 6 bases from V and 8 bases from J, with 17 bases in between. CDR1 and CDR2 from the germline V gene are MDHEN and SYDVKM. This CDR3 contains 14 residues. In DNA form, the CDR3 reads TGTGCCAGCAGAACGGGGGGCGTTCAGGATGAGCAGTTCTTC. Translating gives CASRTGGVQDEQFF.

The rearrangement joins TRBV18 to TRBJ2-1; 7 nucleotides match TRBD2. The CDR3 is 15 residues long. Germline values: CDR1 KGHSH, CDR2 LQKENI. J gave up 7 bases and V 3 bases, and 9 bases lay outside the gene matches. The CDR3 DNA sequence: TGTGCCAGCTCACCTGCGGGAGAAGGGCGGAATGAGCAGTTCTTC. It encodes CASSPAGEGRNEQFF.

The chain uses TRBV5-1 and TRBJ2-3; 14 positions match TRBD2. The J segment lost 5 bases and the V segment lost 3 bases, leaving 14 bases of the junction unmatched. CDR1 is SGHRS, CDR2 YFSETQ, per germline. This CDR3 contains 19 residues. The CDR3 loop reads CASSSTYMGLAGDEDTQYF. The CDR3 DNA is TGCGCCAGCAGCTCCACATATATGGGACTAGCGGGAGATGAAGATACGCAGTATTTT.

The rearrangement joins TRBV5-1 to TRBJ1-6; 7 positions match TRBD1. V was pared by 4 bases and J by 4 bases, with 5 bases of the junction left unmatched. Germline V gene data show CDR1 as SGHRS and CDR2 as YFSETQ. CDR3 length: 15 amino acids. CDR3 residues: CASSVQGQYNSPLHF. CDR3 nucleotide sequence: TGCGCCAGCAGCGTACAGGGACAGTATAATTCACCCCTCCACTTT.

V usage is TRBV28 and J usage is TRBJ1-4, with D possibly matching TRBD1 (6 bases). V lost 3 bases, J lost 4 bases, and 12 bases lay in between. The CDR3 has 15 amino acids. Per the germline V gene, CDR1 is MDHEN and CDR2 is SYDVKM. Here the CDR3 reads CASSFPDSFNEKLFF. Here the CDR3 DNA reads TGTGCCAGCAGTTTCCCGGACAGCTTTAATGAAAAACTGTTTTTT.

The V gene is TRBV7-2, the J gene TRBJ2-1; maybe TRBD2 (6 bases). The ends were cut back, 5 bases at V and 5 bases at J, with 16 bases in the middle. The germline gives CDR1 SGHTA, CDR2 FQGNSA. The CDR3 spans 15 residues. The CDR3 coding sequence is TGTGCCAGCAGCCCTCCGGGGCGGGGAAACAATGAGCAGTTCTTC. It translates to CASSPPGRGNNEQFF.

The genes are TRBV10-3 and TRBJ2-7; D is possibly TRBD2 (5 bases). The CDR3 has 15 residues. The germline gives CDR1 ENHRY, CDR2 SYGVKD. V lost 3 bases and J lost 3, with 15 bases in between. CDR3 in amino acids: CAISDVGMRSYEQYF. Written as DNA, the CDR3 is TGTGCCATCAGTGACGTCGGGATGAGGAGCTACGAGCAGTACTTC.

The chain's CDR3 is CASSITGVNTGELFF. DNA of the CDR3: TGTGCCAGTAGTATTACAGGGGTCAACACCGGGGAGCTGTTTTTT. The V gene is TRBV19, the J gene TRBJ2-2; the match to TRBD1 covers 7 bases. The CDR3 sequence is 15 residues long. V was clipped by 3 bases and J by 2 bases; unmatched bases: 3. Germline CDR1 LNHDA, CDR2 SQIVND (reference sequence).

This chain connects TRBV9 to TRBJ2-6, with a possible D match to TRBD2 (5 bases). Germline V lookup: CDR1 SGDLS, CDR2 YYNGEE. The CDR3 extends over 16 amino acids. V gave up 1 base and J gave up 0 bases, with 8 bases separating them. This CDR3 reads CASSVKRDSGANVLTF. The DNA for the CDR3 is TGTGCCAGCAGCGTAAAACGGGACTCTGGGGCCAACGTCCTGACTTTC.

This rearrangement joins TRBV3-1 (or the pseudogene TRBV3-2) to TRBJ2-7, with 8 bases fitting TRBD2. CDR3 length: 16 residues. Trimming at V came to 3 bases and at J to 1 base, leaving 8 bases not matched to a gene. Per germline, CDR1 LGHDT and CDR2 YNNKEL (reference sequence). The CDR3 nucleotides read TGTGCCAGCAGCCAGGTTGCCAGCGGGAGATCCTACGAGCAGTACTTC. Its translation: CASSQVASGRSYEQYF.

The gene calls are TRBV19 and TRBJ1-5; D call uncertain. V lost 3 bases to trimming and J lost 8 bases, with 11 bases between them. Germline CDR1 reads LNHDA; CDR2 reads SQIVND (reference sequence). The CDR3 length is 13 residues. CDR3 in DNA: TGTGCCAGTAGTATTGTGGGGAGGGAGCCCCAGCATTTT. Amino acids: CASSIVGREPQHF.

The chain couples TRBV13 to TRBJ2-3, with 9 positions matching TRBD2. V shed 5 bases, J shed 1 base, and the junction held 4 bases outside the gene matches. There are 15 residues in the CDR3. Germline assignment: CDR1 PRHDT and CDR2 FYEKMQ (reference sequence). The CDR3 region is CASSQIAGGTDTQYF. The CDR3 bases are TGTGCCAGCAGCCAAATAGCGGGGGGCACAGATACGCAGTATTTT.

This rearrangement joins TRBV5-4 to TRBJ2-2; 10 bases line up with TRBD1. Germline V lookup: CDR1 SGHNT, CDR2 YYREEE (reference sequence). V gave up 4 bases and J gave up 6 bases; unmatched junction bases: 9. The CDR3 totals 16 residues. The CDR3 sequence: CASSVRQGAIPGELFF. The DNA of the CDR3 is TGTGCCAGCAGCGTCCGACAGGGGGCTATTCCCGGGGAGCTGTTTTTT.

This clone was seen a single time. This chain connects TRBV4-3 to TRBJ2-7; 8 bases align to TRBD1. J lost 3 bases, V lost 0 bases, and 7 bases had no gene match. This CDR3 is built from 16 residues. CDR1 is LGHNA, CDR2 YSLEER, per germline. The CDR3 DNA reads TGCGCCAGCAGCCAAGAGGTCGTCGGACAGGGCTACGAGCAGTACTTC. Its protein is CASSQEVVGQGYEQYF.

The chain uses TRBV21-1 and TRBJ1-5; the listed D gene, TRBD1, was not tested against the DNA. TRBV21-1 is given as a pseudogene. This CDR3 has 14 residues. CDR3 nucleotides: TGTGCCAGCAGCGGGGACAGGGCCAATCAGCCCCAGCATTTT. This gives the protein CASSGDRANQPQHF.

The chain employs TRBV28 and TRBJ2-1, with D possibly matching TRBD2 (7 bases). Germline V gives CDR1 MDHEN, CDR2 SYDVKM. The ends were cut back, 2 bases at V and 0 bases at J, with 11 bases in the middle. The CDR3 has 16 residues. In DNA form, the CDR3 reads TGTGCCAGCAGTTTACCGGGGGGCCGCTCCTACAATGAGCAGTTCTTC. This sequence encodes CASSLPGGRSYNEQFF.

This clone was found once. The J gene is TRBJ1-4, the V gene TRBV7-9; possibly TRBD1 for D (6 bases). V was trimmed by 5 bases and J by 6 bases, leaving 16 bases between them. Germline values: CDR1 SEHNR, CDR2 FQNEAQ (reference sequence). The CDR3 runs 15 residues. The CDR3 spells CASSPVGGAHEKLFF. The CDR3 DNA sequence: TGTGCCAGCAGCCCCGTAGGGGGGGCGCATGAAAAACTGTTTTTT.

This chain joins TRBV4-1 and TRBJ2-1; 9 nucleotides line up with TRBD2. The CDR3 totals 16 residues. V dropped 0 bases and J dropped 3; count of bases not matched to a gene: 3. Per germline, CDR1 MGHRA and CDR2 YSYEKL. The CDR3 nucleotides are TGCGCCAGCAGCCAAGATTCTAGCGGGAACTACAATGAGCAGTTCTTC. Translation: CASSQDSSGNYNEQFF.

V gene TRBV4-3 combines with J gene TRBJ2-1, with 8 positions matching TRBD2. V dropped 0 bases and J dropped 7; count of bases not matched to a gene: 11. Germline V CDR1 and CDR2: LGHNA, YSLEER. There are 17 residues in the CDR3. CDR3 amino acids: CASSQDPASGTSNEQFF. The CDR3 coding sequence is TGCGCCAGCAGCCAAGATCCGGCCAGCGGGACTAGTAATGAGCAGTTCTTC.

The chain carries TRBV7-6 and TRBJ2-3, with 7 bases identical to TRBD2. V lost 5 bases and J lost 2; bases outside the gene matches: 7. Germline-derived CDR1 and CDR2 are SGHVS and FNYEAQ. This CDR3 comprises 15 residues. The CDR3 coding sequence is TGTGCCAGCAGCACCAGGGCGGGAGACACAGATACGCAGTATTTT. This encodes CASSTRAGDTDTQYF.

This clone occurred once. The V and J genes are TRBV5-5 and TRBJ2-3; D may be TRBD1 (6 bases). V was trimmed by 2 bases and J by 3 bases, leaving 10 bases between them. CDR3 length equals 14 residues. Germline lookup yields CDR1 SGHKS and CDR2 YYEKEE (reference sequence). Written as DNA, the CDR3 is TGTGCCAGCAGCTTAGAACAGGGAACAGATACGCAGTATTTT. Its protein product is CASSLEQGTDTQYF.

This chain links TRBV15 with TRBJ1-3, with D perhaps TRBD1 (5 bases). Germline V CDR1 and CDR2: LNHNV, YYDKDF (reference sequence). Deletions cut 4 bases from V and 4 bases from J, with 11 bases between. The CDR3 is 14 amino acids. The CDR3 loop is CATSKGRVGNTIYF. DNA of the CDR3: TGTGCCACCAGCAAAGGCAGGGTGGGAAACACCATATATTTT.